There are many counts of the clone carrying this TCR beta chain. This entry comes from a study of T cells in Graves' hyperthyroidism and ophthalmopathy. Overall study context: Peripheral blood collection took place at initial diagnosis, before any treatment.

An absence of ophthalmopathy progression within 18 months meant stable Graves' hyperthyroidism. This CDR3 spans 16 amino acids. Trimming pared 1 base from V and 0 bases from J, leaving 11 bases between. Germline V gives CDR1 LGHDT, CDR2 YNNKEL (reference sequence). Amplified TCR beta CDR3 regions derived from RNA transcripts. First-round RT-PCR of the TCR CDR3 relied on the HTBI primer set. TCRdb passed the multiplex PCR reads through MiXCR, listing each CDR3 protein once. The sample shows about 690,000 distinct CDR3 sequences, around 15% of them seen only once. The sequencing sample was made of blood. The sequence derives from a middle-aged man with Graves' hyperthyroidism. This chain joins TRBV3-1 and TRBJ2-3; either TRBD1 or TRBD2 may fit D (5 bases each). The CDR3 DNA sequence: TGTGCCAGCAGCCAAGCGTCCGGGGCTAGCACAGATACGCAGTATTTT. The encoded protein is CASSQASGASTDTQYF.